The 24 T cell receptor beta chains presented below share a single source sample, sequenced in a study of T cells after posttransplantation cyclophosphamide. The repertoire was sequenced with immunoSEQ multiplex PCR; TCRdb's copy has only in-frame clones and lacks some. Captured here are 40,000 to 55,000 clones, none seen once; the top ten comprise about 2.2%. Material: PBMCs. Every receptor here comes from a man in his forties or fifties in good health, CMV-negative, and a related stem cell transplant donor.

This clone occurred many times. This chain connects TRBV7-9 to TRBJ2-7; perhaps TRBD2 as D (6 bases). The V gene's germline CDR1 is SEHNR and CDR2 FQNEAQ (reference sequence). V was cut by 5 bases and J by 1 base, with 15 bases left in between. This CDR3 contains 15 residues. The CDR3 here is CASSKTSLGSYEQYF. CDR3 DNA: TGTGCCAGCAGCAAGACTAGTTTAGGTTCCTACGAGCAGTACTTC. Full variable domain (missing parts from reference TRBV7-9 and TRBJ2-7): DTGVSQNPRHKITKRGQNVTFRCDPISEHNRLYWYRQTLGQGPEFLTYFQNEAQLEKSRLLSDRFSAERPKGSFSTLEIQRTEQGDSAMYLCASSKTSLGSYEQYFGPGTRLTVT.

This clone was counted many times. The CDR3 nucleotides read TGTGCCAGCAGCTCACAGACAGGGGACTATGGCTACACCTTC. Amino acid sequence: CASSSQTGDYGYTF. The chain couples TRBV7-9 to TRBJ1-2; the match to TRBD1 covers 8 bases. V gave up 4 bases and J gave up 3 bases; unmatched junction bases: 4. CDR1 and CDR2 from the germline V gene are SEHNR and FQNEAQ (reference sequence). The CDR3 sequence is 14 residues long.

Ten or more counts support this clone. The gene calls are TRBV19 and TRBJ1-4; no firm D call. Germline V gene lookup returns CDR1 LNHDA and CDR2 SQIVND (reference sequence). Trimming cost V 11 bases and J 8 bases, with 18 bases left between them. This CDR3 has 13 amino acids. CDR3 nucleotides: TGTGCCTCTACCCGTGGGAGGGAAGAAAAACTGTTTTTT. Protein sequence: CASTRGREEKLFF. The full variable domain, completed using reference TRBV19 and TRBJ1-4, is DGGITQSPKYLFRKEGQNVTLSCEQNLNHDAMYWYRQDPGQGLRLIYYSQIVNDFQKGDIAEGYSVSREKKESFPLTVTSAQKNPTAFYLCASTRGREEKLFFGSGTQLSVL.

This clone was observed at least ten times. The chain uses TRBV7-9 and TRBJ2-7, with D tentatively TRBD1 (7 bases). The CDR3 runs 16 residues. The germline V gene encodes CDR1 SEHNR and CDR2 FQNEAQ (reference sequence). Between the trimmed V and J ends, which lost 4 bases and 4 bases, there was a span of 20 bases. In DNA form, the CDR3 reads TGTGCCAGCAGCTACGCTGGAGGGGGCGGTTTTTACGAGCAGTACTTC. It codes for CASSYAGGGGFYEQYF.

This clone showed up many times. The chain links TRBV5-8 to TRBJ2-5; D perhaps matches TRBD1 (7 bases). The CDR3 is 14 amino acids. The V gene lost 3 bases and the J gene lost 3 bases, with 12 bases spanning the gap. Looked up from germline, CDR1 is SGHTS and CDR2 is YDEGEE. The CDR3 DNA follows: TGTGCCAGCAGCTGGAGGGGGCGGGAAGAGACCCAGTACTTC. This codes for CASSWRGREETQYF.

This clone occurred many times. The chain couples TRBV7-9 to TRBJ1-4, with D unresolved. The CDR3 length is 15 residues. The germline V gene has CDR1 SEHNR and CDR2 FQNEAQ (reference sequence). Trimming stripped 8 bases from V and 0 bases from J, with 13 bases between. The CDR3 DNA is TGTGCCAGCGCCGGACTGGAAGCAACTAATGAAAAACTGTTTTTT. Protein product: CASAGLEATNEKLFF.

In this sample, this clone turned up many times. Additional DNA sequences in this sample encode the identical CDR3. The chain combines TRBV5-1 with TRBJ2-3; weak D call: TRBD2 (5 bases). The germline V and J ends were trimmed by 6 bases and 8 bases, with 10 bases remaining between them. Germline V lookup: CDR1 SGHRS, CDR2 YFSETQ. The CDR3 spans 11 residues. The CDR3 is CASKRGRTQYF. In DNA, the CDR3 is TGCGCCAGCAAACGGGGTCGTACGCAGTATTTT.

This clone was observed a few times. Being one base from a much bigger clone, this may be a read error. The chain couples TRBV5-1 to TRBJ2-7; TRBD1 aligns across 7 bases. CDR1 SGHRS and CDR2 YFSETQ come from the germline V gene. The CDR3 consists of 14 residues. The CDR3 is CASSLVGAQGERYF. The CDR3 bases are TGCGCCAGCAGCTTGGTAGGGGCTCAGGGGGAGCGGTACTTC.

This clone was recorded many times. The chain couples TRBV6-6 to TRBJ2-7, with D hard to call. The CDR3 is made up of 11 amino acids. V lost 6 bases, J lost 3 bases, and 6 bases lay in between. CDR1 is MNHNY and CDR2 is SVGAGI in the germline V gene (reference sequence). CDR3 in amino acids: CASSSNYEQYF. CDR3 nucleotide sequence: TGTGCCAGCAGCTCTAACTACGAGCAGTACTTC.

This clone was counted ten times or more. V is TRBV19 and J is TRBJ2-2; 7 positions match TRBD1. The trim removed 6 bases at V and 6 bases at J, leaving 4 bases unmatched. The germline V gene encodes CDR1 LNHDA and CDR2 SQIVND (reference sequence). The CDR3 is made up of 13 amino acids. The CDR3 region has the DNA TGTGCCAGTAGCCGACAGGGATCCGGGGAGCTGTTTTTT. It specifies CASSRQGSGELFF.

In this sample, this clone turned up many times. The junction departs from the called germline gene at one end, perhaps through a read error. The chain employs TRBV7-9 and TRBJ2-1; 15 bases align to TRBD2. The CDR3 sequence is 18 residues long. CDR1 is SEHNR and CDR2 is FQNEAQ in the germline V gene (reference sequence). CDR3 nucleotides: TGTGCCAGCAGCTCAGGACTAGCGGGAGGGATAGACTACACTGAGCAGTTCTTC. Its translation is CASSSGLAGGIDYTEQFF.

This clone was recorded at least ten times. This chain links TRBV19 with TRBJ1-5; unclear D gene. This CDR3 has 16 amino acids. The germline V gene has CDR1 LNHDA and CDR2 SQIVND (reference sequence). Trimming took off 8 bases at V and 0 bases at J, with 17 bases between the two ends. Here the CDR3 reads CASEGDGGSSNQPQHF. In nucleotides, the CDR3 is TGTGCCAGTGAGGGAGACGGAGGGTCTAGCAATCAGCCCCAGCATTTT.

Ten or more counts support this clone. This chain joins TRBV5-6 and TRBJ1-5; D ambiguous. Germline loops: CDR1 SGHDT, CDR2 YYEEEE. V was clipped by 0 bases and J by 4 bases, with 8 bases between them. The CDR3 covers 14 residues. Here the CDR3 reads CASSLGRTNQPQHF. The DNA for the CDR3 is TGTGCCAGCAGCTTGGGCAGGACTAATCAGCCCCAGCATTTT.

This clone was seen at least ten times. The CDR3 DNA reads as TGTGCCAGCAGCTTAGCGCAGGGACTAGCAGGTCATGAGCAGTTCTTC. As protein: CASSLAQGLAGHEQFF. The chain recombines TRBV7-8 with TRBJ2-1, with 9 nucleotides matching TRBD2. The CDR3 has 16 residues. The V gene's germline CDR1 is SGHVS and CDR2 FQNEAQ. The V gene end was trimmed by 0 bases and the J gene end by 8 bases; junction bases not matched to a gene: 8. The entire variable domain, with the rest obtained from reference TRBV7-8 and TRBJ2-1, is as follows: GAGVSQSPRYKVAKRGQDVALRCDPISGHVSLFWYQQALGQGPEFLTYFQNEAQLDKSGLPSDRFFAERPEGSVSTLKIQRTQQEDSAVYLCASSLAQGLAGHEQFFGPGTRLTVL.

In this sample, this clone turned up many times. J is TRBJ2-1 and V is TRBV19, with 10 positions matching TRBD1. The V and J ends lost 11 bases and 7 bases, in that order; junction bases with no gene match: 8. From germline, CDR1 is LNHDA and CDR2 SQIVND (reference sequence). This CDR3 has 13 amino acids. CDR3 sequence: CAFQWDRGNEQFF. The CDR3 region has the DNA TGTGCCTTCCAGTGGGACAGGGGAAATGAGCAGTTCTTC.

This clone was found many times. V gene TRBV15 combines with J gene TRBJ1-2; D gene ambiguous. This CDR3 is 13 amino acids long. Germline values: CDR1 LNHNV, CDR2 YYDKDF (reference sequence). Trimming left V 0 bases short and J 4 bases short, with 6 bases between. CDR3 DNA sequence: TGTGCCACCAGCAGAGATCGTCTCTATGGCTACACCTTC. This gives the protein CATSRDRLYGYTF.

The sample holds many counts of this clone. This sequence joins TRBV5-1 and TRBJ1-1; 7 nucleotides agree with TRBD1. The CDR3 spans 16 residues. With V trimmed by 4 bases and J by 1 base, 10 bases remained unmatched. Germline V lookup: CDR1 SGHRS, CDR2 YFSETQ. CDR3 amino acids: CASSIRGRDTNTEAFF. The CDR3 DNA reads TGCGCCAGCAGCATTAGGGGGCGCGATACGAACACTGAAGCTTTCTTT.

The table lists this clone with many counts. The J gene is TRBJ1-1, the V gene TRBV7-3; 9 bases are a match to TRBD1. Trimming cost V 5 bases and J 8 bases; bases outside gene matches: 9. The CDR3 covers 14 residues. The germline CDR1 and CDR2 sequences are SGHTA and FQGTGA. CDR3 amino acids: CASSLGTGSLEAFF. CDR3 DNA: TGTGCCAGCAGCCTAGGGACAGGGTCACTGGAAGCTTTCTTT.

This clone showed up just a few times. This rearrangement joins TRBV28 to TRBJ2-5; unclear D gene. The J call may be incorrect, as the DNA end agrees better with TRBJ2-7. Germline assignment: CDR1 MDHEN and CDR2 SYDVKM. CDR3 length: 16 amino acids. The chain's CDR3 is CASRPLSVIRPYEQYF. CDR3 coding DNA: TGTGCCAGCAGGCCACTTTCGGTAATCAGGCCCTACGAGCAGTACTTC.

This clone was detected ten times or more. CDR3 sequence (DNA): TGCGCCAGCAGCCCAGGGGGCACCGGGGAGCTGTTTTTT. Translating gives CASSPGGTGELFF. The chain couples TRBV5-1 to TRBJ2-2, with TRBD1 matching 7 bases. J gave up 4 bases and V 4 bases, and 1 base lay outside the gene matches. Germline lookup yields CDR1 SGHRS and CDR2 YFSETQ. The CDR3 consists of 13 residues.

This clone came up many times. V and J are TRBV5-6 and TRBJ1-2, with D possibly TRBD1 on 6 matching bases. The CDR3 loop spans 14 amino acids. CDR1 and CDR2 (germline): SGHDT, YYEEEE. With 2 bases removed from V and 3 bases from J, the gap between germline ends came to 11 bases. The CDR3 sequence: CASSFGGLYYGYTF. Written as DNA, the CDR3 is TGTGCCAGCAGCTTCGGGGGGCTCTACTATGGCTACACCTTC.

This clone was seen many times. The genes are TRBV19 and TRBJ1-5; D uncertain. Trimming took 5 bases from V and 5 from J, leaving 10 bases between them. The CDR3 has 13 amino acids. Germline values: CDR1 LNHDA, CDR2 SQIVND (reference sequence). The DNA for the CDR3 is TGTGCCAGTAGTCCCCAGAGGGATCAGCCCCAGCATTTT. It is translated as CASSPQRDQPQHF.

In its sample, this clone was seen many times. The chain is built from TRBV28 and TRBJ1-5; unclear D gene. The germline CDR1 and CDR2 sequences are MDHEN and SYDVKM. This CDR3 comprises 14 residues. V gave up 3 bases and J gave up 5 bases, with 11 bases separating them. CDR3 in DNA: TGTGCCAGCAGTTTTCCCGAGGAGCATCAGCCCCAGCATTTT. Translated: CASSFPEEHQPQHF.

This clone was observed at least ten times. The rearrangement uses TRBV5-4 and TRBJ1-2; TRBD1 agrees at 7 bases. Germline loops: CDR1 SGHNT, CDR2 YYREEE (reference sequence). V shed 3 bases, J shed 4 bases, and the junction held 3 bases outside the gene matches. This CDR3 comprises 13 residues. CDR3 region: CASSWDSSYGYTF. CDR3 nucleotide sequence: TGTGCCAGCAGCTGGGACAGCTCCTATGGCTACACCTTC.